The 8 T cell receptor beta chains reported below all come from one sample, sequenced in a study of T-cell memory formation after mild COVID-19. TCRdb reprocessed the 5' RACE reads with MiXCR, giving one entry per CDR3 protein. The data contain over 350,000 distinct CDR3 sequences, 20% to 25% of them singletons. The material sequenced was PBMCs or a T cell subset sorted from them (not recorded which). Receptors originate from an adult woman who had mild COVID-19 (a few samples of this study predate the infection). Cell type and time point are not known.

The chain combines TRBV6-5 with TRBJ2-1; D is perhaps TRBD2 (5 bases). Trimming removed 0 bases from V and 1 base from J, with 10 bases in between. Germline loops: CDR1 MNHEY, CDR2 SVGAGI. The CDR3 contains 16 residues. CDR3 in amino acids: CASSYSFSGSYNEQFF. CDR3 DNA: TGTGCCAGCAGTTACTCGTTCAGCGGATCCTACAATGAGCAGTTCTTC.

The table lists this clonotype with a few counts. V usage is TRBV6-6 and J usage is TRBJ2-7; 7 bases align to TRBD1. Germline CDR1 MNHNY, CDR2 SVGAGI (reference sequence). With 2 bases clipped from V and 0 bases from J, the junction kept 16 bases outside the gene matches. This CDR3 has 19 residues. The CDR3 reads CASSYPVQGTVGSSYEQYF. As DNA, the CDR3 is TGTGCCAGCAGTTACCCCGTACAGGGGACGGTCGGAAGCTCCTACGAGCAGTACTTC.

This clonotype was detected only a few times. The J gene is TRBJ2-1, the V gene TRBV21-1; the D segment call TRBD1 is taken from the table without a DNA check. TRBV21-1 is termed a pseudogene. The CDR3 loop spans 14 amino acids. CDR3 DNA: TGTGCCAGCAGATTACGGACAGGGGGCGCTGGGCAGTTCTTC. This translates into CASRLRTGGAGQFF.

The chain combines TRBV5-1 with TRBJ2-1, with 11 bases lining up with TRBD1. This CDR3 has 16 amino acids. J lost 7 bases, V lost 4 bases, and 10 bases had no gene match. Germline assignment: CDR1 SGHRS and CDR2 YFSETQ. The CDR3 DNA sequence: TGCGCCAGCAGCACCCGGACAGGGGGCCCCCGGAATGAGCAGTTCTTC. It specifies CASSTRTGGPRNEQFF. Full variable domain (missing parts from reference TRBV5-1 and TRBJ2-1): KAGVTQTPRYLIKTRGQQVTLSCSPISGHRSVSWYQQTPGQGLQFLFEYFSETQRNKGNFPGRFSGRQFSNSRSEMNVSTLELGDSALYLCASSTRTGGPRNEQFFGPGTRLTVL.

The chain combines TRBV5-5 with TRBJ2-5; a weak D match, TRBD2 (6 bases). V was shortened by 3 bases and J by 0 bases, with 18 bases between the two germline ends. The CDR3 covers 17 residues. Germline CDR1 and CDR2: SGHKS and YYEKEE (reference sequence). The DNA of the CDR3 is TGTGCCAGCAGCTCACCCCTTGGGAGGAGCAACCAAGAGACCCAGTACTTC. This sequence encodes CASSSPLGRSNQETQYF.

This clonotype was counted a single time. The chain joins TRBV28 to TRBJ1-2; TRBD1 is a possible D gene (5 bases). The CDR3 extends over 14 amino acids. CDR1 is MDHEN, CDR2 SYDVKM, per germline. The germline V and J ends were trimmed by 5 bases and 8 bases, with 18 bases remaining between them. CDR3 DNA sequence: TGTGCCAGCAGTCCCACCGGGACCCTCAGGGGCTACACCTTC. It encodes CASSPTGTLRGYTF.

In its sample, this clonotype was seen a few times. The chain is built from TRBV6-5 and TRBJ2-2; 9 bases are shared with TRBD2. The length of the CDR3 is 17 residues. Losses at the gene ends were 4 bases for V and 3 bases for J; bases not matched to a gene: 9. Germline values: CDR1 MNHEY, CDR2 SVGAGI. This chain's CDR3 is CASSSPGSGGYTGELFF. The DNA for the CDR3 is TGTGCCAGCAGTTCCCCGGGTAGCGGGGGCTACACCGGGGAGCTGTTTTTT.

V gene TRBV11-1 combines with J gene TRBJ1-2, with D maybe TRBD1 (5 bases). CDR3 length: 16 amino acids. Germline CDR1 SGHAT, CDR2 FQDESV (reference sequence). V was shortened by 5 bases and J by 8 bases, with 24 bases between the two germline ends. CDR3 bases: TGTGCCAGCAGCCGACATGGGCTCGGGGGAATGGAGGGCTACACCTTC. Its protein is CASSRHGLGGMEGYTF.